The 24 T cell receptor beta chains presented below share a single source sample, sequenced in a study of blood T cell repertoires in COVID-19. Profiled with immunoSEQ multiplex PCR; TCRdb holds only in-frame clones, not every one. The sample lists under 200,000 clones, just under 90% occurring once. Sequences were obtained from peripheral blood. Receptor source: a man between 18 and 29 years old with active or convalescent COVID-19.

The gene calls are TRBV11-2 and TRBJ2-1; D remains ambiguous. Germline CDR1 is SGHAT and CDR2 is FQNNGV. There are 12 residues in the CDR3. V lost 5 bases to trimming and J lost 6 bases, with 8 bases between them. CDR3 bases: TGTGCCAGCAGCCCCCCGAGCAATGAGCAGTTCTTC. This sequence encodes CASSPPSNEQFF. Based on the CDR3 plus reference TRBV11-2 and TRBJ2-1, the full variable domain is EAGVAQSPRYKIIEKRQSVAFWCNPISGHATLYWYQQILGQGPKLLIQFQNNGVVDDSQLPKDRFSAERLKGVDSTLKIQPAKLEDSAVYLCASSPPSNEQFFGPGTRLTVL.

The gene calls are TRBV30 and TRBJ1-1; D perhaps matches TRBD1 (6 bases). Germline V gene data show CDR1 as GTSNPN and CDR2 as SVGIG (reference sequence). V lost 5 bases, J lost 4 bases, and 11 bases lay in between. CDR3 length equals 12 residues. CDR3 loop: CAWRTGSTEAFF. The CDR3 DNA reads as TGTGCCTGGCGAACAGGGTCCACTGAAGCTTTCTTT.

This rearrangement joins TRBV21-1 to TRBJ1-6; the table's TRBD1 call for D was not verified on the DNA. TRBV21-1 is listed as a pseudogene. This CDR3 is 15 amino acids long. This CDR3 reads CASSKQPQGASPLHF. The CDR3 bases are TGTGCCAGCAGCAAACAGCCTCAGGGCGCTTCACCCCTCCACTTT.

This chain links TRBV6-1 with TRBJ1-6; D is undetermined. The CDR3 has 15 residues. The germline CDR1 and CDR2 sequences are MNHNS and SASEGT. V lost 2 bases and J lost 7, with 12 bases in between. Here the CDR3 DNA reads TGTGCCAGCAGTGAACCCCTGGGCTGGAATTCACCCCTCCACTTT. The encoded protein is CASSEPLGWNSPLHF.

V gene TRBV6-5 combines with J gene TRBJ1-2; 7 bases are shared with TRBD1. Losses at the gene ends were 7 bases for V and 7 bases for J; bases not matched to a gene: 9. The CDR3 is 13 amino acids. Germline-derived CDR1 and CDR2 are MNHEY and SVGAGI. CDR3 DNA: TGTGCCAGCAAACTAGGGGGCGAAGGTGGCTACACCTTC. It is translated as CASKLGGEGGYTF.

Written as DNA, the CDR3 is TGCGCCAGCAGCTTCCAGGGACAGGGGTCGGGAGGCTACACCTTC. Translated: CASSFQGQGSGGYTF. The V and J genes are TRBV5-1 and TRBJ1-2; 10 bases are shared with TRBD1. The CDR3 is 15 amino acids. V lost 2 bases, J lost 8 bases, and 9 bases stayed unmatched. CDR1 SGHRS and CDR2 YFSETQ come from the germline V gene.

The table lists this clone with a count of one. The chain combines TRBV9 with TRBJ2-3; D call uncertain. Trimming took 1 base from V and 6 from J, leaving 12 bases between them. Germline-derived CDR1 and CDR2 are SGDLS and YYNGEE. The CDR3 spans 14 residues. CDR3 in DNA: TGTGCCAGCAGCGTACCTATTGAGTTGGATACGCAGTATTTT. It translates to CASSVPIELDTQYF.

CDR3 nucleotides: TGCGCCAGCAGCTTACAGGGGACCGATGAAAAACTGTTTTTT. Protein product: CASSLQGTDEKLFF. The chain has TRBV5-1 and TRBJ1-4; 7 bases are shared with TRBD1. This CDR3 spans 14 amino acids. Germline-derived CDR1 and CDR2 are SGHRS and YFSETQ. J gave up 6 bases and V 2 bases, and 4 bases lay outside the gene matches.

The V gene is TRBV4-1, the J gene TRBJ1-3; no firm D call. This CDR3 comprises 16 residues. The V gene lost 1 base and the J gene lost 0 bases, with 10 bases spanning the gap. Germline V CDR1 and CDR2: MGHRA, YSYEKL. The DNA of the CDR3 is TGCGCCAGCAGCCAAGTTATGCCTAGCTCTGGAAACACCATATATTTT. Amino acids: CASSQVMPSSGNTIYF.

This chain uses TRBV19 with TRBJ1-1; D unresolved. Germline V lookup: CDR1 LNHDA, CDR2 SQIVND (reference sequence). This CDR3 contains 15 residues. Trimming shortened V by 3 bases and J by 4 bases, and 15 bases separated the two germline ends. The CDR3 protein is CASSIPGYLGTEAFF. The CDR3 DNA sequence: TGTGCCAGTAGTATCCCCGGATATCTAGGCACTGAAGCTTTCTTT. Full variable domain (outside the CDR3, taken from reference TRBV19 and TRBJ1-1): DGGITQSPKYLFRKEGQNVTLSCEQNLNHDAMYWYRQDPGQGLRLIYYSQIVNDFQKGDIAEGYSVSREKKESFPLTVTSAQKNPTAFYLCASSIPGYLGTEAFFGQGTRLTVV.

The rearrangement links TRBV9 to TRBJ1-2; D is undetermined. Germline CDR1 and CDR2: SGDLS and YYNGEE. Trimming left V 3 bases short and J 6 bases short, with 12 bases between. The CDR3 has 13 amino acids. This chain's CDR3 is CASSDPNNHGYTF. For the CDR3, the DNA is TGTGCCAGCAGCGACCCAAACAACCATGGCTACACCTTC.

The chain links TRBV19 to TRBJ2-3; a weak D match, TRBD1 (5 bases). This CDR3 contains 16 residues. Germline loops: CDR1 LNHDA, CDR2 SQIVND (reference sequence). V shed 5 bases and J shed 2 bases, with 17 bases lying between them. The CDR3 protein is CASSPGHHGATDTQYF. The CDR3 nucleotides are TGTGCCAGTAGTCCCGGACACCATGGGGCCACAGATACGCAGTATTTT. The variable domain in full, with the rest retrieved from reference TRBV19 and TRBJ2-3, is DGGITQSPKYLFRKEGQNVTLSCEQNLNHDAMYWYRQDPGQGLRLIYYSQIVNDFQKGDIAEGYSVSREKKESFPLTVTSAQKNPTAFYLCASSPGHHGATDTQYFGPGTRLTVL.

The chain has TRBV6-6 and TRBJ1-3; 7 positions agree with TRBD1. CDR1 and CDR2 (germline): MNHNY, SVGAGI (reference sequence). The CDR3 consists of 15 residues. V trimming: 2 bases; J trimming: 7 bases; junction bases outside the gene matches: 8. The CDR3 DNA is TGTGCCAGCAGTTACCAGGGGGAGAAGTCTAACACCATATATTTT. The encoded protein is CASSYQGEKSNTIYF.

The chain joins TRBV2 to TRBJ1-1; a possible D gene is TRBD1 (6 bases). The germline V gene encodes CDR1 SNHLY and CDR2 FYNNEI. There are 15 residues in the CDR3. The germline V and J ends were trimmed by 3 bases and 0 bases, with 11 bases remaining between them. CDR3 nucleotides: TGTGCCAGCAGTGACTGGACAGACTTGAACACTGAAGCTTTCTTT. Its translation: CASSDWTDLNTEAFF.

The table lists this clone with a count of one. The chain carries TRBV7-8 and TRBJ1-1; D remains unclear. V was clipped by 5 bases and J by 5 bases, with 12 bases between them. Germline CDR1 SGHVS, CDR2 FQNEAQ. The CDR3 is made up of 13 amino acids. CDR3 in DNA: TGTGCCAGCAGCCAACACTCGGGGACTGAAGCTTTCTTT. Its translation is CASSQHSGTEAFF.

This sequence joins TRBV7-2 and TRBJ2-7; D may be TRBD1 (6 bases). V dropped 1 base and J dropped 3 bases, with 13 bases sitting between them. Per germline, CDR1 SGHTA and CDR2 FQGNSA. CDR3 length: 15 amino acids. The CDR3 loop is CASSLGYSRGYEQYF. The CDR3 DNA sequence: TGTGCCAGCAGCTTAGGCTATAGCAGGGGCTACGAGCAGTACTTC.

The chain has TRBV29-1 and TRBJ2-3, with TRBD1 as a possible D gene (6 bases). V lost 4 bases to trimming and J lost 8 bases, with 16 bases between them. CDR3 length: 13 residues. The germline gives CDR1 SQVTM, CDR2 ANQGSEA. CDR3: CSVVGPLGGTQYF. The CDR3 DNA reads as TGCAGCGTTGTCGGGCCCCTAGGGGGTACGCAGTATTTT.

This chain joins TRBV12-3 or TRBV12-4 and TRBJ2-5; unclear D gene. This CDR3 has 13 amino acids. The V end was cut by 3 bases, the J end by 5 bases, with 10 bases between. CDR3 in DNA: TGTGCCAGCAGTTTCTCCCAGTGGGAGACCCAGTACTTC. Protein: CASSFSQWETQYF.

The rearrangement links TRBV5-1 to TRBJ1-2; D possibly corresponds to TRBD1 (5 bases). The CDR3 totals 13 residues. Germline V gene sequence: CDR1 SGHRS, CDR2 YFSETQ. The ends were cut back, 5 bases at V and 2 bases at J, with 10 bases in the middle. The CDR3: CASSGDSNYGYTF. CDR3 in DNA: TGCGCCAGCAGTGGGGACTCAAACTATGGCTACACCTTC.

The chain couples TRBV6-5 to TRBJ1-1; D not certain. The V end was cut by 4 bases, the J end by 6 bases, with 6 bases between. Looked up from germline, CDR1 is MNHEY and CDR2 is SVGAGI. The CDR3 runs 11 residues. The CDR3 spells CASSSEPEAFF. DNA for the CDR3: TGTGCCAGCAGTTCCGAGCCTGAAGCTTTCTTT.

J is TRBJ2-5 and V is TRBV24-1; 8 bases are shared with TRBD1. Trimming took 4 bases from V and 7 from J; bases not matched to a gene: 4. The CDR3 has 13 amino acids. Per the germline V gene, CDR1 is KGHDR and CDR2 is SFDVKD. CDR3 nucleotides: TGTGCCACCAGTGAGGGAACAGGGGGGACCCAGTACTTC. Its protein is CATSEGTGGTQYF.

J is TRBJ1-2 and V is TRBV19, with TRBD1 identical over 8 bases. V was pared by 6 bases and J by 0 bases, with 9 bases of the junction left unmatched. The germline V gene has CDR1 LNHDA and CDR2 SQIVND (reference sequence). The CDR3 has 16 amino acids. Here the CDR3 DNA reads TGTGCCAGTAGCCGGACAGGGCCTGCCTCTAACTATGGCTACACCTTC. It codes for CASSRTGPASNYGYTF.

CDR3 sequence: CASSLNIGNTIYF. The CDR3 DNA sequence: TGTGCCAGCAGCCTGAACATTGGAAACACCATATATTTT. The chain has TRBV14 and TRBJ1-3; no clear D. The CDR3 consists of 13 residues. V was cut by 4 bases and J by 3 bases, with 7 bases left in between. The germline gives CDR1 SGHDN, CDR2 FVKESK.

The chain employs TRBV2 and TRBJ1-4; 7 bases agree with TRBD1. The V gene's germline CDR1 is SNHLY and CDR2 FYNNEI. With V trimmed by 7 bases and J by 8 bases, 10 bases remained unmatched. This CDR3 region has 14 residues. The CDR3 nucleotides are TGTGCCAGCACCGTGGAGGGGGCTAGGGAAAAACTGTTTTTT. Its protein is CASTVEGAREKLFF. Using reference TRBV2 and TRBJ1-4 for the parts outside the CDR3, the full variable domain is EPEVTQTPSHQVTQMGQEVILRCVPISNHLYFYWYRQILGQKVEFLVSFYNNEISEKSEIFDDQFSVERPDGSNFTLKIRSTKLEDSAMYFCASTVEGAREKLFFGSGTQLSVL.